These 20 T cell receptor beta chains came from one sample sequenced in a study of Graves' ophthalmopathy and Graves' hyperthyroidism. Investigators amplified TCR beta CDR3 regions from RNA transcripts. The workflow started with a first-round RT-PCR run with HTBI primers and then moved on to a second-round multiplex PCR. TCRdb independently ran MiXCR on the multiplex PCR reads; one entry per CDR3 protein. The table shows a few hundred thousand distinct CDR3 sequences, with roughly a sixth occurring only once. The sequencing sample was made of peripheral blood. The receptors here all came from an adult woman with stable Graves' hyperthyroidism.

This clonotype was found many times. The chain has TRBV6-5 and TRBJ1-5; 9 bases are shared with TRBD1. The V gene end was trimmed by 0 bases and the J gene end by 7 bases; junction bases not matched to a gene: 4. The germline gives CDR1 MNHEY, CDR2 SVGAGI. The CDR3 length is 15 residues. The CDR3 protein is CASSYSKTGGQPQHF. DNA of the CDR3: TGTGCCAGCAGTTACTCTAAGACAGGGGGACAGCCCCAGCATTTT.

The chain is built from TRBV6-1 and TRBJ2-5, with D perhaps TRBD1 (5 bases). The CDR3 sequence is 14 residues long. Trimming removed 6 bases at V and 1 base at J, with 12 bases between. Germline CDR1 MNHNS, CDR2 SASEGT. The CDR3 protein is CASSSLQGQETQYF. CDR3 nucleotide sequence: TGTGCCAGCAGCTCCCTTCAGGGCCAAGAGACCCAGTACTTC.

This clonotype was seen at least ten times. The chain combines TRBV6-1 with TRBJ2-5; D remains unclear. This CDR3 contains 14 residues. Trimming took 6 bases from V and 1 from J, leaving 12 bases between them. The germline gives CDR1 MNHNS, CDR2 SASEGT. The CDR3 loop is CASRPGQIQETQYF. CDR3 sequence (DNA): TGTGCCAGCAGACCCGGGCAGATCCAAGAGACCCAGTACTTC.

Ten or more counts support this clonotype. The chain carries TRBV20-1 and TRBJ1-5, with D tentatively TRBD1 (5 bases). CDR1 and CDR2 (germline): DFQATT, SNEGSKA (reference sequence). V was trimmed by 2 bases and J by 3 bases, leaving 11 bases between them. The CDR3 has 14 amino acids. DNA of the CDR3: TGCAGTGCTAGAAAGGACAACCACAATCAGCCCCAGCATTTT. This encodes CSARKDNHNQPQHF.

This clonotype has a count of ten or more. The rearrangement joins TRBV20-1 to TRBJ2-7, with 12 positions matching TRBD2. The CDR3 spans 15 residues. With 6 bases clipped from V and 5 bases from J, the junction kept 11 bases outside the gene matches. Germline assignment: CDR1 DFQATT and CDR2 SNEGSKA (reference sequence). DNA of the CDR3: TGCAGTGCCGCTTTCCGACTAGCGGGAGCTGACGAGCAGTACTTC. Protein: CSAAFRLAGADEQYF.

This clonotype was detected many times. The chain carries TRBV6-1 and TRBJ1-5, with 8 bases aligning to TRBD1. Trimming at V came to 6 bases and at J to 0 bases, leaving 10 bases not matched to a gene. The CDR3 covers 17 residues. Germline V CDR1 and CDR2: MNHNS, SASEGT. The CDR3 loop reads CASREITGGGSNQPQHF. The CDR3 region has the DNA TGTGCCAGCAGGGAAATTACAGGGGGGGGTAGCAATCAGCCCCAGCATTTT.

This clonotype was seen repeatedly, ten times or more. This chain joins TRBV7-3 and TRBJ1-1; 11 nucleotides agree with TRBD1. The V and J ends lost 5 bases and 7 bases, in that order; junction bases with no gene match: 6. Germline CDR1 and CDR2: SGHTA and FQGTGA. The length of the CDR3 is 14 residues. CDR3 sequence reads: CASSPDRGRNEAFF. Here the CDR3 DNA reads TGTGCCAGCAGCCCGGACAGGGGGCGAAATGAAGCTTTCTTT.

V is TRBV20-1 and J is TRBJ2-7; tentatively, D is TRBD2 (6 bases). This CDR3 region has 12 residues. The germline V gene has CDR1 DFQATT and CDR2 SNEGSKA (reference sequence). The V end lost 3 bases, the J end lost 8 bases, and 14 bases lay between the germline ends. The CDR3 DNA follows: TGCAGTGCTAGCGCTAGCGAGGTTCAGCAGTACTTC. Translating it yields CSASASEVQQYF.

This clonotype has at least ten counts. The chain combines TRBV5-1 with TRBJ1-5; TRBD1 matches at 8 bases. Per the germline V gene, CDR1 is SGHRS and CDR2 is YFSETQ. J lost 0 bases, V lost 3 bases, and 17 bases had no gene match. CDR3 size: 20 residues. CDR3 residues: CASSSGQGTNNEYSNQPQHF. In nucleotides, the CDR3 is TGCGCCAGCAGCTCCGGACAGGGCACGAATAACGAATATAGCAATCAGCCCCAGCATTTT.

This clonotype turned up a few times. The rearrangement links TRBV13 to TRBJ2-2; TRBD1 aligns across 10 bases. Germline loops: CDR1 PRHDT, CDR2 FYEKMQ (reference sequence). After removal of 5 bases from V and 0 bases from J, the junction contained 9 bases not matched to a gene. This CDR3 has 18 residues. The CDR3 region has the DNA TGTGCCAGCAGCCTACGACAGGGGGCCATTTCGAACACCGGGGAGCTGTTTTTT. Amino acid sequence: CASSLRQGAISNTGELFF. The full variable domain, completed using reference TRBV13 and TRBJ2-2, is AAGVIQSPRHLIKEKRETATLKCYPIPRHDTVYWYQQGPGQDPQFLISFYEKMQSDKGSIPDRFSAQQFSDYHSELNMSSLELGDSALYFCASSLRQGAISNTGELFFGEGSRLTVL.

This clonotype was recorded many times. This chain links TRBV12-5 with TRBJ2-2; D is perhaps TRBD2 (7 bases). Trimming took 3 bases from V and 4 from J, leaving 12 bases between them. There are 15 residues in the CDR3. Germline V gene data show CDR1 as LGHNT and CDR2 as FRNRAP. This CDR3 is CASGFGGRFTGELFF. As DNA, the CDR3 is TGTGCTAGTGGTTTCGGGGGGCGGTTCACCGGGGAGCTGTTTTTT.

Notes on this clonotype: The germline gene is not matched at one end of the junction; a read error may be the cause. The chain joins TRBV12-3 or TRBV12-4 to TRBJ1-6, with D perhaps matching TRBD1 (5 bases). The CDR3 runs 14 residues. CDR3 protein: CASTRTIHNSLHHF. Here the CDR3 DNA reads TGTGCGAGCACCAGGACAATTCATAATTCACTCCACCACTTT.

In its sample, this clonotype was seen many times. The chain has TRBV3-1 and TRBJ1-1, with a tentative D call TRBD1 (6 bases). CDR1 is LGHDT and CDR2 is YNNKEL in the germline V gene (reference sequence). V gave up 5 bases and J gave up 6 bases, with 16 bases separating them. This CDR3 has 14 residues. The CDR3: CASSSRGAGAEAFF. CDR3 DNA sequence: TGTGCCAGCAGCTCACGAGGGGCAGGGGCTGAAGCTTTCTTT.

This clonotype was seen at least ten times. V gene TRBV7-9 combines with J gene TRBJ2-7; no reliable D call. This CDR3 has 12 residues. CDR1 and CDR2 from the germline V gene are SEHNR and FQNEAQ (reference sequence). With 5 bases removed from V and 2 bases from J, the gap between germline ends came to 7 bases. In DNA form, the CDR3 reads TGTGCCAGCAGCCCACCAACCTACGAGCAGTACTTC. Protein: CASSPPTYEQYF.

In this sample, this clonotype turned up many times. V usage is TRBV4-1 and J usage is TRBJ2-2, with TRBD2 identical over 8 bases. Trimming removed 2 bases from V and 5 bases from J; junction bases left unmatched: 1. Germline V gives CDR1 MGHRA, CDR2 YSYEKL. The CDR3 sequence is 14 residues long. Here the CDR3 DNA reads TGCGCCAGCAGCCAACCGGGAGGGACCGGGGAGCTGTTTTTT. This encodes CASSQPGGTGELFF.

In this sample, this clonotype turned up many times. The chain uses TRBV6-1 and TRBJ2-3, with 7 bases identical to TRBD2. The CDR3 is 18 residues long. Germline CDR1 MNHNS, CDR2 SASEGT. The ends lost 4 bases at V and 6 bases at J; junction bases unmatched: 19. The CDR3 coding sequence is TGTGCCAGCAGTGGGACGAATAGCGGGCGGAGGGGCGGGGATACGCAGTATTTT. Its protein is CASSGTNSGRRGGDTQYF.

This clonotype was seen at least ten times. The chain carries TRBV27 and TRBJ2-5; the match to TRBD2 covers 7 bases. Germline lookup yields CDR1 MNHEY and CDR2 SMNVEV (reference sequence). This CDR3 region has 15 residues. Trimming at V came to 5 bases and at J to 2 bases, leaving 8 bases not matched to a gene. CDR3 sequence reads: CASSPRGGGQETQYF. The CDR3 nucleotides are TGTGCCAGCAGTCCAAGAGGCGGGGGTCAAGAGACCCAGTACTTC.

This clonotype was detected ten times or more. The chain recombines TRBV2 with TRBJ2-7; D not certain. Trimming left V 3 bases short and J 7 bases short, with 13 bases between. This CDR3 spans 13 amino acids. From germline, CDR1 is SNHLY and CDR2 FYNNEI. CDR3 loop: CASSEPPLGEQYF. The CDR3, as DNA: TGTGCCAGCAGTGAGCCCCCCCTAGGAGAGCAGTACTTC.

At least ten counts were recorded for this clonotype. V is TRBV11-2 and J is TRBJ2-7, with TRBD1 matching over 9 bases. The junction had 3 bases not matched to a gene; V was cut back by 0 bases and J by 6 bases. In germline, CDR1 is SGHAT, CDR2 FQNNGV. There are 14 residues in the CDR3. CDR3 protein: CASSLDWTGAEQYF. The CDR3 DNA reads TGTGCCAGCAGCTTAGACTGGACAGGGGCCGAGCAGTACTTC.

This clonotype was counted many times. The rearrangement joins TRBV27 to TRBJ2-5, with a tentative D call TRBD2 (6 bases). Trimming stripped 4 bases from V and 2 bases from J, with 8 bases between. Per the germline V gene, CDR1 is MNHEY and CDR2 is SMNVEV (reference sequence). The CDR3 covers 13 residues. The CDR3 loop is CASSWREQETQYF. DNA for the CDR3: TGTGCCAGCAGTTGGCGGGAACAAGAGACCCAGTACTTC.